This TCR beta chain emerged from a study of tumor-infiltrating lymphocytes in primary liver carcinoma. Background on the study: Every patient in the cohort had a primary liver carcinoma. That carcinoma was treated by surgical resection.

The CDR3 totals 17 residues. With 5 bases clipped from V and 0 bases from J, the junction kept 10 bases outside the gene matches. Germline CDR1 is MNHEY and CDR2 is SVGAGI. With around 500 ng total RNA as template and a constant-region primer, TCR beta cDNA was made. What produced the TCR beta libraries was three nested multiplex PCR rounds using slightly modified ARM-PCR. The study ran its first two PCR rounds for around 10 cycles each, using TRBV1-TRBV30 forward primers and a C-beta reverse primer. TCRdb called the multiplex PCR reads again in MiXCR, with one record for every CDR3 protein. The sample records a few hundred thousand distinct CDR3 sequences, 50% to 60% being singletons. Alongside blood RNA obtained from unsorted whole blood, germline DNA was also extracted.

The sample comprised peripheral blood. The chain uses TRBV6-5 and TRBJ2-1, with TRBD2 matching over 7 bases. The clonotype comes from a woman aged 25 to 39 with primary liver carcinoma and hepatitis B virus infection. CDR3 sequence reads: CASSAGSGSHSYNEQFF. DNA for the CDR3: TGTGCCAGCAGTGCCGGTAGCGGGTCCCACTCCTACAATGAGCAGTTCTTC.